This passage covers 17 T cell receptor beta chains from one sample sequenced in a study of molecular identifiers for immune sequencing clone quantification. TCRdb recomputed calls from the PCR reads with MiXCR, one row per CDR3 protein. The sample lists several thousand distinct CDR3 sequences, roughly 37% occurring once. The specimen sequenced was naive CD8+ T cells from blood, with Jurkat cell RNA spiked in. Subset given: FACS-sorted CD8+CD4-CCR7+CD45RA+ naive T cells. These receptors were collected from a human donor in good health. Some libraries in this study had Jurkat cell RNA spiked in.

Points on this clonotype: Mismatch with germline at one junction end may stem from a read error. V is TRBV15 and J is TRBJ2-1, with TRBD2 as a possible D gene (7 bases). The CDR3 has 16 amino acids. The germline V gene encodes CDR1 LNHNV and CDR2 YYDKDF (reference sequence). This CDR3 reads CATSRDHGTGGNEQVF. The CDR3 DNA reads TGTGCCACCAGCAGAGATCACGGGACGGGGGGCAATGAGCAGGTCTTC.

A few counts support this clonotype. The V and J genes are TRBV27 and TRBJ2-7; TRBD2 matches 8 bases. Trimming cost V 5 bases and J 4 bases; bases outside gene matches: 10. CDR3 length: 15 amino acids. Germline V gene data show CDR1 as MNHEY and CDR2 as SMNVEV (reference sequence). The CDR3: CASSPRVAGRYEQYF. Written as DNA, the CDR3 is TGTGCCAGCAGTCCCCGGGTAGCGGGACGGTACGAGCAGTACTTC.

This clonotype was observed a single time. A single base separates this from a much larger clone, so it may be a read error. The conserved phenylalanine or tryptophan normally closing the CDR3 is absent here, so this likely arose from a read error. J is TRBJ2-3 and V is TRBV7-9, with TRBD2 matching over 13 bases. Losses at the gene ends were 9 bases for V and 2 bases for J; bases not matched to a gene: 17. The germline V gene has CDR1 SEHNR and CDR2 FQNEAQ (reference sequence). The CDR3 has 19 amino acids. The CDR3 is CASLGKGLAGPHPTDTQYS. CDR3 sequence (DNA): TGTGCCAGTTTGGGAAAGGGACTAGCGGGACCTCATCCCACAGATACGCAGTATTCT.

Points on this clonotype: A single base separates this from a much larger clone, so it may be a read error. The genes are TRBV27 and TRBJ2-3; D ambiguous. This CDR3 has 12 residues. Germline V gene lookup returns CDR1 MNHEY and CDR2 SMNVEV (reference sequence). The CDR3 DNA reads TGTGCCAGCAGTCCCCTCACAGCTACGCAGTATTTT. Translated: CASSPLTATQYF.

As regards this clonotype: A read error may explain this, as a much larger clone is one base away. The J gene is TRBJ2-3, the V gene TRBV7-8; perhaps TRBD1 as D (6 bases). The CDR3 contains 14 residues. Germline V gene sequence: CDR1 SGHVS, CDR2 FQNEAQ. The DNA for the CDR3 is TGTGCCAGCAGCTTTTTAGGACAGACAGATTCGCAGTATTTT. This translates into CASSFLGQTDSQYF.

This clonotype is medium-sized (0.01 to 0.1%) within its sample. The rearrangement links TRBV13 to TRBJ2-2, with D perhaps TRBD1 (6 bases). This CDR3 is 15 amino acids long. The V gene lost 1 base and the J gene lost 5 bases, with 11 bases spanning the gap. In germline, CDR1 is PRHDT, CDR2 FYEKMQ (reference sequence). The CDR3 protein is CASSLDGQPTGELFF. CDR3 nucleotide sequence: TGTGCCAGCAGCTTAGACGGACAGCCGACCGGGGAGCTGTTTTTT.

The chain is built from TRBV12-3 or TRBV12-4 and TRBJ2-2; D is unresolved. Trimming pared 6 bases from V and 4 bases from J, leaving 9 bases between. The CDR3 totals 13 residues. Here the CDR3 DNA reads TGTGCCAGCAGAGTTCTGGGCACCGGGGAGCTGTTTTTT. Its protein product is CASRVLGTGELFF.

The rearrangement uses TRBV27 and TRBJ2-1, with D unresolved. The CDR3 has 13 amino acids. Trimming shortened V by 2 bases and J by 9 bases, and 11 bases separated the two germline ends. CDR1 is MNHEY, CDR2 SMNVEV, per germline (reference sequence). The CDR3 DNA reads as TGTGCCAGCAGTTTAGGAGCTAGTTCTGAGCAGTTCTTC. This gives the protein CASSLGASSEQFF.

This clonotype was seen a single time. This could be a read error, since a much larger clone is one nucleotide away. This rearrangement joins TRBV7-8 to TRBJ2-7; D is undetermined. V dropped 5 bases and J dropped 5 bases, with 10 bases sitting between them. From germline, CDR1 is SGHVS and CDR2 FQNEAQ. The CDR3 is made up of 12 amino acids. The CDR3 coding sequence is TGTGCCAGCAGCCAAACAGTACACGAGCAGTACTTC. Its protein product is CASSQTVHEQYF.

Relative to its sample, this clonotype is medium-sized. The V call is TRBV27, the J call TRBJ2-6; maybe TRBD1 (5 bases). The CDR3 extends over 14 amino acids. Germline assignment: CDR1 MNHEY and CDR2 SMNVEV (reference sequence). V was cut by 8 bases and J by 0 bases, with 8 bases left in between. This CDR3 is CASGHSSGANVLTF. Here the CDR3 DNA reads TGTGCCAGCGGACATAGCTCTGGGGCCAACGTCCTGACTTTC.

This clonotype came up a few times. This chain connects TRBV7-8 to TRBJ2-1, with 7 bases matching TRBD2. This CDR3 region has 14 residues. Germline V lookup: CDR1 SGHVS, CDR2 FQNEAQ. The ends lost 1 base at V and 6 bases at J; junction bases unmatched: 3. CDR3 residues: CASSLGRLANEQFF. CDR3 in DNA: TGTGCCAGCAGCTTAGGCCGACTAGCCAATGAGCAGTTCTTC.

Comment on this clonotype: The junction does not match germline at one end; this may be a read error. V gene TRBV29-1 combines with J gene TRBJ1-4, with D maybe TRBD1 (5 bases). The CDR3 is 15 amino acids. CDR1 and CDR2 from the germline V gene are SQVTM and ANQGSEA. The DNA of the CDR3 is TGCAGCGGTGAATCTCAACAGGCAACTAATGAAAAACTGTTTTTT. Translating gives CSGESQQATNEKLFF.

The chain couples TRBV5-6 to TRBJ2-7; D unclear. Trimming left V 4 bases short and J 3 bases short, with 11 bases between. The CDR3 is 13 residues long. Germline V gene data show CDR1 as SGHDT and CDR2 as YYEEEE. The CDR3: CASSPGRYYEQYF. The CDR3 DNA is TGTGCCAGCAGCCCCGGACGATACTACGAGCAGTACTTC.

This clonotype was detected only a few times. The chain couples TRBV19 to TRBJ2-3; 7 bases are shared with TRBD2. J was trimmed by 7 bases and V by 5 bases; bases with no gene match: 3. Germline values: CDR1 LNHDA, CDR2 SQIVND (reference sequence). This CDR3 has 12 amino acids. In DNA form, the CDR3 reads TGTGCCAGTAGTGCACTAGCGAATACGCAGTATTTT. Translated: CASSALANTQYF.

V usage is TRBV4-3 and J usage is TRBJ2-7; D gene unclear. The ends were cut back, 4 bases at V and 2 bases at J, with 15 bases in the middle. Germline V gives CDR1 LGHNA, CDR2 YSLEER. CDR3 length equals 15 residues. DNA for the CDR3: TGCGCCAGCAGCCCCGAGTCCGCAGATCCCTACGAGCAGTACTTC. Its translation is CASSPESADPYEQYF.

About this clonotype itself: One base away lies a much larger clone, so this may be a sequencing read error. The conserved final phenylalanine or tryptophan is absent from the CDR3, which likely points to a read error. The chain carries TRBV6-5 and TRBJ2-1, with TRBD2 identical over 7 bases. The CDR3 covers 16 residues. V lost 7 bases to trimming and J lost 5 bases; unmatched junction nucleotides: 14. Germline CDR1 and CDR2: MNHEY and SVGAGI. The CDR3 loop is CASNPTSSSRDNEQFS. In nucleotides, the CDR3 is TGTGCCAGCAACCCGACTAGCTCGTCTCGAGACAATGAGCAGTTCTCC.

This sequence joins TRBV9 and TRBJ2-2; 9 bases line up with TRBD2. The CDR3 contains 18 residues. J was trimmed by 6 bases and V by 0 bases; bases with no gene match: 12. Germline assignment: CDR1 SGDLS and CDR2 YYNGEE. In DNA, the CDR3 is TGTGCCAGCAGCGTAGAAGTAGCGGGAGTTCGCGTGGCCGGGGAGCTGTTTTTT. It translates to CASSVEVAGVRVAGELFF.